The T cell receptor (beta chain) described here comes from a study of vaccination and CD4 T cells after COVID-19. Scientists ran DNA taken from cultured CD4+ T cells through the Oncomine TCR Beta short-read assay for sequencing. TCRdb called the PCR reads again in MiXCR, with one record for every CDR3 protein. The sample lists nearly 20,000 distinct CDR3 sequences, around four fifths occurring once. About this clonotype: Its antigen is unknown.

The germline gives CDR1 MNHEY, CDR2 SVGAGI. The V and J ends lost 4 bases and 8 bases respectively, with 17 bases between them. The CDR3 loop spans 14 amino acids. The treatment denotes: approximately 9-day PBMC culture with coronavirus spike peptide pools or control peptides (ViraFEST assay). The genes are TRBV6-5 and TRBJ1-2; tentatively, D is TRBD1 (6 bases). This receptor was taken from a human donor who received a COVID-19 vaccine. The sample in question was CD4+ T cells from blood, cultured in vitro, obtained after SARS-CoV-2 vaccination. CDR3 residues: CASSFNDRLGGYTF. The DNA of the CDR3 is TGTGCCAGCAGTTTCAACGACAGGTTGGGCGGCTACACCTTC.